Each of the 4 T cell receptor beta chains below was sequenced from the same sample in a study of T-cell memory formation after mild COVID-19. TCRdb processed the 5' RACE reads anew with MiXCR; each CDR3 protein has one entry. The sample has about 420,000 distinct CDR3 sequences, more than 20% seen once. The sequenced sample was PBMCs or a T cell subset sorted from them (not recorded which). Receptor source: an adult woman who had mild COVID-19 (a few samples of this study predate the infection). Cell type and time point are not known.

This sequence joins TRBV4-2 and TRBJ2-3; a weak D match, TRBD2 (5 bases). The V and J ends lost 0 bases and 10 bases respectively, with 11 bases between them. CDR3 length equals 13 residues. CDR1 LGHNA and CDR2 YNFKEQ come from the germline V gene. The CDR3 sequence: CASSQEASQAQYF. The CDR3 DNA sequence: TGTGCCAGCAGCCAAGAGGCTAGCCAGGCGCAGTATTTT.

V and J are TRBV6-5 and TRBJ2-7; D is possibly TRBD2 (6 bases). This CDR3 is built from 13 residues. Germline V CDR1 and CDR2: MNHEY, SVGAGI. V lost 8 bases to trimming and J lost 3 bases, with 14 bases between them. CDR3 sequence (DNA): TGTGCCAGCTCGGAGGGCCCTAGCTACGAGCAGTACTTC. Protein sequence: CASSEGPSYEQYF.

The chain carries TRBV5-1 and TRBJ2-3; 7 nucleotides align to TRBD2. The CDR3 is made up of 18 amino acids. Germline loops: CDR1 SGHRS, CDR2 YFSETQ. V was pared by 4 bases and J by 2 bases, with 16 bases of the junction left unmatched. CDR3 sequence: CASSLVGGAGIFTDTQYF. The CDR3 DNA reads TGCGCCAGCAGCCTAGTCGGCGGAGCGGGGATATTCACAGATACGCAGTATTTT.

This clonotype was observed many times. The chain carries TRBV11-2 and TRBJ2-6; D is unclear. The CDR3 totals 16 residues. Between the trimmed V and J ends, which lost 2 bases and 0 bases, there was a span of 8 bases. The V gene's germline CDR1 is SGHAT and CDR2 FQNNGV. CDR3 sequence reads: CASSLNLPSGANVLTF. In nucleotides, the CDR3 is TGTGCCAGCAGCTTAAATCTGCCCTCTGGGGCCAACGTCCTGACTTTC.